Listed below are T cell receptor beta chains from one sample, sequenced in a study of T cells after yellow fever vaccination. MiXCR was run by TCRdb on the 5' RACE reads, yielding one entry per CDR3 protein. Among hundreds of thousands of distinct CDR3 sequences, approximately 16% were seen once, and the ten largest hold roughly a sixth. The specimen was PBMCs, collected 5 days after the first yellow fever vaccination. The receptors were gathered from a young man who received the YFV17D yellow fever vaccine. CDR3s include the opening cysteine and the closing phenylalanine or tryptophan. D genes are given only for firm matches. Size values are once, few and many counts, or a class for expanded clones, and some rows have none.

TRBD1	TRBV5-1	TRBJ2-5	few	TGCGCCAGCAGCTTACTGACAGGGGAAGAGACCCAGTACTTC	CASSLLTGEETQYF
.	TRBV7-2	TRBJ2-3	.	TGTGCCAGCAGCCCGCCGTGGGATACGCAGTATTTT	CASSPPWDTQYF
TRBD1	TRBV11-2	TRBJ2-7	.	TGTGCCAGCAGCTTTGGGACAGCCCTCTACGAGCAGTACTTC	CASSFGTALYEQYF
.	TRBV5-5	TRBJ1-6	few	TGTGCCAGCAGCCACAGGGATTCACCCCTCCACTTT	CASSHRDSPLHF
TRBD2	TRBV11-2	TRBJ2-5	few	TGTGCCAGCAGCCACGGGCTAGCGGGGGGCTCGTATCAAGAGACCCAGTACTTC	CASSHGLAGGSYQETQYF
.	TRBV2	TRBJ2-4	few	TGTGCCAGCAGGACCCAGACCGGGACGGGTAGCATTCAGTACTTC	CASRTQTGTGSIQYF
.	TRBV2	TRBJ1-6	.	TGTGCCAGCAGTGAAAACACAGGGTACAGTTCACCCCTCCACTTT	CASSENTGYSSPLHF
.	TRBV6-5	TRBJ2-6	few	TGTGCCAGCAGTTACCCGACAGTCTCTGGGGCCAACGTCCTGACTTTC	CASSYPTVSGANVLTF
.	TRBV4-2	TRBJ2-5	few	TGTGCCAGCAGCCAAGCTGGCTGGGGGTTGCAAGAGACCCAGTACTTC	CASSQAGWGLQETQYF
.	TRBV20-1	TRBJ1-1	few	TGCAGTGCCGACGGGGTTCCCAAGGCTTTCTTT	CSADGVPKAFF